Shown below are 13 T cell receptor beta chains from a single sample sequenced in a study. TCRdb reanalysed the 5' RACE reads using MiXCR and keeps one entry per CDR3 protein. The profile covers more than 55,000 distinct CDR3 sequences, with about 26% appearing a single time and around 2.1% taken by the ten largest. Cells sorted as Tregs were CD4+, CD25+ and CD127-/low. The sample consisted of tumor-infiltrating Tregs sorted from the breast tumor. These receptor sequences come from a female donor with breast cancer.

This clonotype was observed a handful of times. This chain connects TRBV7-9 to TRBJ2-3; the match to TRBD2 covers 8 bases. The CDR3 has 14 residues. Germline V CDR1 and CDR2: SEHNR, FQNEAQ (reference sequence). J gave up 3 bases and V 5 bases, and 4 bases lay outside the gene matches. The CDR3 DNA reads TGTGCCAGCAGCGCCAGCGGGAGAACAGATACGCAGTATTTT. As protein: CASSASGRTDTQYF. The full variable domain, rest sourced from reference TRBV7-9 and TRBJ2-3, is DTGVSQNPRHKITKRGQNVTFRCDPISEHNRLYWYRQTLGQGPEFLTYFQNEAQLEKSRLLSDRFSAERPKGSFSTLEIQRTEQGDSAMYLCASSASGRTDTQYFGPGTRLTVL.

This clonotype was observed many times. This CDR3 reads CASSLGQGIGQETQYF. CDR3 DNA: TGCGCCAGCAGCTTGGGCCAGGGGATAGGCCAAGAGACCCAGTACTTC. The V gene is TRBV5-1, the J gene TRBJ2-5; tentatively, D is TRBD1 (6 bases). Trimming left V 0 bases short and J 1 base short, with 13 bases between. Germline values: CDR1 SGHRS, CDR2 YFSETQ. The length of the CDR3 is 16 residues.

The chain joins TRBV9 to TRBJ2-3; 7 nucleotides agree with TRBD2. The CDR3 contains 15 residues. From germline, CDR1 is SGDLS and CDR2 YYNGEE. Trimming cost V 4 bases and J 0 bases; bases outside gene matches: 5. The CDR3 sequence is CASSPDGRSTDTQYF. The CDR3 bases are TGTGCCAGCAGCCCGGACGGGAGGAGCACAGATACGCAGTATTTT.

The rearrangement links TRBV4-2 to TRBJ1-2; 11 positions match TRBD1. The CDR3 is 14 residues long. Germline V gives CDR1 LGHNA, CDR2 YNFKEQ. The V gene end was trimmed by 4 bases and the J gene end by 6 bases; junction bases not matched to a gene: 4. DNA of the CDR3: TGTGCCAGCAGCCGGGGACAGGGGGAGGATGGCTACACCTTC. Amino acids: CASSRGQGEDGYTF.

The table lists this clonotype with many counts. V is TRBV20-1 and J is TRBJ1-2, with D unclear. V shed 1 base and J shed 8 bases, with 14 bases lying between them. Germline CDR1 is DFQATT and CDR2 is SNEGSKA (reference sequence). There are 13 residues in the CDR3. CDR3 sequence (DNA): TGCAGTGCTAGAGGGAGAGGCAATGAAGGCTACACCTTC. Protein product: CSARGRGNEGYTF.

Regarding this clonotype: A junction end diverges from the germline sequence, so it may reflect a read error. The rearrangement links TRBV7-6 to TRBJ2-7; 12 nucleotides align to TRBD1. This CDR3 has 16 amino acids. Germline-derived CDR1 and CDR2 are SGHVS and FNYEAQ. For the CDR3, the DNA is TGTGCCAGCGGCTTGGGACAGGGGGCTTCATCCTACGAGCAGTACTTC. As protein: CASGLGQGASSYEQYF.

This clonotype was recorded many times. The V call is TRBV10-3, the J call TRBJ1-2; 10 bases agree with TRBD1. Losses at the gene ends were 6 bases for V and 5 bases for J; bases not matched to a gene: 6. The CDR3 spans 14 residues. Germline V gene data show CDR1 as ENHRY and CDR2 as SYGVKD. The CDR3 sequence is CAISAGTGEYGYTF. The CDR3 DNA reads as TGTGCCATCAGCGCCGGGACAGGGGAGTATGGCTACACCTTC.

The rearrangement uses TRBV5-1 and TRBJ2-1, with a weak D call TRBD2 (5 bases). Germline V gene lookup returns CDR1 SGHRS and CDR2 YFSETQ. Trimming removed 0 bases at V and 4 bases at J, with 14 bases between. This CDR3 has 16 amino acids. CDR3: CASSLGWTSIYNEQFF. As DNA, the CDR3 is TGCGCCAGCAGCTTGGGATGGACTTCTATTTACAATGAGCAGTTCTTC.

On this clonotype itself: The conserved phenylalanine or tryptophan normally closing the CDR3 is absent here, so this likely arose from a read error. The DNA is left out, because the CDR3 cannot be placed on it with certainty; the CDR3 is given as TCRdb lists it. The chain recombines TRBV11-2 with TRBJ2-1. The CDR3 region is 12 residues in length, termini included. From germline, CDR1 is SGHAT and CDR2 FQNNGV. This CDR3 reads CASSLEFRKTHI.

The genes are TRBV7-3 and TRBJ2-3, with D possibly being TRBD1 or TRBD2 (5 bases each). Looked up from germline, CDR1 is SGHTA and CDR2 is FQGTGA. The CDR3 runs to 14 residues. Trimming cost V 2 bases and J 2 bases, with 8 bases left between them. The CDR3 loop is CASSLGDPTDTQYF. The CDR3 DNA reads as TGTGCCAGCAGCTTAGGGGACCCCACAGATACGCAGTATTTT.

This rearrangement joins TRBV5-1 to TRBJ2-1, with D possibly being TRBD2 (6 bases). The germline V and J ends were trimmed by 1 base and 4 bases, with 12 bases remaining between them. Germline V lookup: CDR1 SGHRS, CDR2 YFSETQ. This CDR3 has 15 amino acids. The CDR3 loop is CASSLRESGYNEQFF. In DNA form, the CDR3 reads TGCGCCAGCAGCTTGCGGGAGTCAGGGTACAATGAGCAGTTCTTC. Full variable domain (missing parts from reference TRBV5-1 and TRBJ2-1): KAGVTQTPRYLIKTRGQQVTLSCSPISGHRSVSWYQQTPGQGLQFLFEYFSETQRNKGNFPGRFSGRQFSNSRSEMNVSTLELGDSALYLCASSLRESGYNEQFFGPGTRLTVL.

As for this clonotype: Since a much larger clone is just one base distant, this may be a read error. The CDR3 carries no conserved terminal phenylalanine or tryptophan, so it likely arises from a read error. This chain joins TRBV6-5 and TRBJ1-6, with 9 bases identical to TRBD1. CDR1 is MNHEY, CDR2 SVGAGI, per germline. With 7 bases clipped from V and 8 bases from J, the junction kept 6 bases outside the gene matches. The CDR3 length is 14 residues. Here the CDR3 DNA reads TGTGCCAGCAAAAGGACAGGGGTGTATTCACCCCTCCACTGT. Translating gives CASKRTGVYSPLHC.

J is TRBJ1-5 and V is TRBV7-2; the D is unclear. This CDR3 contains 13 residues. CDR1 is SGHTA, CDR2 FQGNSA, per germline. Trimming shortened V by 4 bases and J by 5 bases, and 9 bases separated the two germline ends. CDR3 protein: CASSSLAYQPQHF. The CDR3, as DNA: TGTGCCAGCAGCTCGTTGGCTTATCAGCCCCAGCATTTT.